This T cell receptor beta chain comes out of a study of human T cells and chemical hapten exposure (dated by TCRdb to about 2021). About the full investigation: For sensitization, 2% DPC in acetone was applied to a 2 cm by 2 cm area of upper inner arm skin. Throughout the study period of roughly five months, patients also received therapeutic DPC doses to the scalp every week. Patch testing was done on the upper back using Finn chambers containing 0.01% DPC, and results were scored after 6 days according to International Contact Dermatitis Research Group standards. The mostly female patient cohort included alopecia areata with under or over 50% scalp involvement, alopecia totalis and alopecia universalis. Libraries were pooled for sequencing, and variation in per-sample TCR yields was attributed mainly to small differences in library volumes within the pool. Peripheral blood TCR repertoire changes were tracked in vivo in alopecia patients during primary and secondary sensitization to the hapten diphenylcyclopropenone (DPC). Patient blood was sampled pre-sensitization (week 0) and at 2, 6 and about 24 weeks after DPC sensitization. Nearly 30 alopecia patients gave blood for TCR sequencing at one to four time points (pre-sensitization, 2, 6 and 24 weeks).

Germline trimming amounts to 2 bases on V and 3 bases on J, with 6 as the count of junction bases outside the gene matches. Reading the germline V gene gives CDR1 SGHTA and CDR2 FQGNSA. The CDR3 holds 16 amino acids from the cysteine to the phenylalanine. Here the CDR3 DNA is all that survives: 48 bases in frame from base 1. This clonotype was seen many times. No antigen is known for it. It has no much larger one-base neighbor in the sample; base qualities were not kept. The library was generated by RACE. The sequencing machine was a NextSeq 500. During library preparation, unique molecular identifiers were attached to individual cDNA molecules so that TCRs could be counted quantitatively and reproducibly. For every blood RNA sample, sequencing covered both the TCR alpha and TCR beta chains. Concerning the study's data processing: A median of about 89,000 TCRs per sample was observed, with a range of about 20,000 to 690,600. V, J and CDR3 annotation of the TCR reads was carried out using the Decombinator software suite. To make PS versus PT1 abundance plots, every sample was subsampled to the same number of TCRs (28,000). TCRs were defined as expanded if absent before sensitization and observed at least eight times at the 2-week time point. Starting from the raw public reads, TCRdb applied fastp trimming at Q25, assembled clones with MiXCR and retained in-frame beta chains. Rows are unified per CDR3 protein, each entry keeping the most common DNA and genes. V and J calls and clone size were set by TCRdb, not the authors. This sample is represented by about 120,000 distinct CDR3 sequences; around 11% of them were singletons. The leading ten clones occupy around 2.2% of the sample.

According to the study, the label for this sample's time point signals: patch test 3, about 24 weeks after DPC sensitization. Reading the label with the study, this specimen's treatment or condition is: therapeutic diphenylcyclopropenone sensitization with weekly scalp DPC. At each patch-test visit, blood was drawn before the patch test was applied. To be eligible, patients had to be aged 18 to 70, diagnosed with alopecia and judged suitable for DPC therapy, while pregnant patients were excluded. Total RNA was extracted from unfractionated whole blood that had been collected in Tempus Blood RNA tubes. What the authors observed across the whole study: After repeated subsampling, changes were observed in the strength of the expansion versus patch-test correlation and in the threshold at which the correlation became significant. Significantly more large CDR3 similarity clusters were formed by expanded TCRs than by pre-sensitization or healthy control sets, consistent with antigen-driven responses. No change with DPC sensitization was found in the number of TCRs above 1 in 1000 frequency, and no evidence of global repertoire structure alterations was found. Patch test score correlated positively with the number of PT1 expanded TCRs, reaching significance at thresholds 8, 16 and 32 but not at 4. All patients had alopecia, a presumed autoimmune disease, so their immune response might differ from that of healthy individuals.

The chain joins TRBV7-2 to TRBJ2-1, and 8 bases in between align with TRBD1. The starting material was whole blood, obtained in connection with sensitization to the hapten diphenylcyclopropenone (DPC). This clonotype originated in a woman aged 50 to 65 with alopecia areata. Some clones in this sample may be carry-over from other donors' samples. Read as DNA, the sequence is TGTGCCAGCAGCTTACTATCTACAGGGGGCTACAATGAGCAGTTCTTC. It specifies CASSLLSTGGYNEQFF.